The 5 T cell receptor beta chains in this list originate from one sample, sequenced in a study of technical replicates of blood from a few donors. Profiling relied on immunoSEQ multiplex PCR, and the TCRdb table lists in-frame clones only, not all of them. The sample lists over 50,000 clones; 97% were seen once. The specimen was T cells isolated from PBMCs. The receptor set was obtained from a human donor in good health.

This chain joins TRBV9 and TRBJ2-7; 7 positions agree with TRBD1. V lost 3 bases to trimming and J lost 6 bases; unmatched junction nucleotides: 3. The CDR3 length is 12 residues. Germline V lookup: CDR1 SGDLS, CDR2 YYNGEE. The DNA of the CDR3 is TGTGCCAGCAGCGCCAACAGGGGCGAGCAGTACTTC. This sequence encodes CASSANRGEQYF.

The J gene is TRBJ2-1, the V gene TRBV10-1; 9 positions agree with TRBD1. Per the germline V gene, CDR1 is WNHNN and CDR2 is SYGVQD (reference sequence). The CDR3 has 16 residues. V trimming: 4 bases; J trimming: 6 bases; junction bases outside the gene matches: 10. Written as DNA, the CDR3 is TGCGCCAGCAGTGGGGTACCGGGACAGGGATTCAATGAGCAGTTCTTC. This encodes CASSGVPGQGFNEQFF.

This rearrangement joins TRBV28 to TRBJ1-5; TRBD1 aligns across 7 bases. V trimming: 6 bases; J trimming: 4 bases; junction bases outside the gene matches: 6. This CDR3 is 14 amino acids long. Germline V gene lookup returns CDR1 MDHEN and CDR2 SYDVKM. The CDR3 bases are TGTGCCAGCAGAAGAGGGACAGCTAATCAGCCCCAGCATTTT. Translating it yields CASRRGTANQPQHF.

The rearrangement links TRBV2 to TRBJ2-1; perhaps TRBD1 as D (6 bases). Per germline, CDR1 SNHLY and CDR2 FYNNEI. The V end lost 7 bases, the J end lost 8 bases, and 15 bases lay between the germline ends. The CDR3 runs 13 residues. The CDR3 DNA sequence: TGTGCCAGCAAACAGGGCAGCATCGATGAGCAGTTCTTC. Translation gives CASKQGSIDEQFF.

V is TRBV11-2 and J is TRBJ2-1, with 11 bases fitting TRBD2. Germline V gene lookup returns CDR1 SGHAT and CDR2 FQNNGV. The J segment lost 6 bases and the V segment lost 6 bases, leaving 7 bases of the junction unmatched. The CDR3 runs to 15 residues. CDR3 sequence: CASRPALAGVNEQFF. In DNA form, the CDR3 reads TGTGCCAGCAGGCCCGCACTAGCGGGAGTCAATGAGCAGTTCTTC.